Presented here are 18 T cell receptor beta chains from one specimen sequenced in a study of blood T cell repertoires in COVID-19. Using immunoSEQ multiplex PCR, the repertoire was profiled, and TCRdb retains in-frame clones only, with some absent. The sample carries approximately 200,000 clones, roughly 88% recorded once. Sequenced sample: peripheral blood. Source of these receptors: a woman aged 30 to 39 with acute or convalescent COVID-19.

The rearrangement joins TRBV24-1 to TRBJ2-1; 8 bases are shared with TRBD2. This CDR3 has 15 residues. Trimming at V came to 6 bases and at J to 4 bases, leaving 7 bases not matched to a gene. Germline lookup yields CDR1 KGHDR and CDR2 SFDVKD. The CDR3 sequence: CATSLGLAGYNEQFF. In DNA, the CDR3 is TGTGCCACCAGTCTTGGGCTAGCGGGTTACAATGAGCAGTTCTTC.

The CDR3 coding sequence is TGCGCCAGCAGCATCGGACAGGGTAGTAACGAGCAGTACTTC. It yields the protein CASSIGQGSNEQYF. This chain uses TRBV5-1 with TRBJ2-7; TRBD1 agrees at 8 bases. The CDR3 covers 14 residues. Germline-derived CDR1 and CDR2 are SGHRS and YFSETQ. After removal of 4 bases from V and 5 bases from J, the junction contained 8 bases not matched to a gene.

This chain links TRBV18 with TRBJ2-1; D is uncertain. V lost 3 bases and J lost 10, with 19 bases in between. Germline CDR1 and CDR2: KGHSH and LQKENI. CDR3 length: 15 residues. The CDR3 sequence: CASSPRLSTGGEQFF. CDR3 bases: TGTGCCAGCTCACCGCGGCTATCCACCGGCGGAGAGCAGTTCTTC.

The rearrangement uses TRBV6-5 and TRBJ1-5; the D is unclear. Trimming pared 11 bases from V and 6 bases from J, leaving 14 bases between. Per the germline V gene, CDR1 is MNHEY and CDR2 is SVGAGI. CDR3 size: 12 residues. This CDR3 reads CASSIRLQPQHF. The CDR3 coding sequence is TGTGCCTCCAGCATCAGGCTTCAGCCCCAGCATTTT.

V gene TRBV28 combines with J gene TRBJ1-1; the match to TRBD1 covers 8 bases. CDR1 and CDR2 (germline): MDHEN, SYDVKM. Germline trimming cut 4 bases from V and 11 bases from J; bases unmatched to any gene: 9. CDR3 size: 13 residues. CDR3 coding DNA: TGTGCCAGCAGTTCCCCCTTGACAGGGGACGCTTTCTTT. Amino acid sequence: CASSSPLTGDAFF.

The chain has TRBV27 and TRBJ2-3, with 7 positions matching TRBD1. This CDR3 has 14 amino acids. Trimming removed 5 bases from V and 3 bases from J; junction bases left unmatched: 5. The germline gives CDR1 MNHEY, CDR2 SMNVEV (reference sequence). CDR3 nucleotides: TGTGCCAGCAGTCACAGGGGTGGGACAGATACGCAGTATTTT. This translates into CASSHRGGTDTQYF.

The chain links TRBV3-1 (or the pseudogene TRBV3-2) to TRBJ2-7; no clear D gene. The length of the CDR3 is 12 residues. The germline V gene encodes CDR1 LGHDT and CDR2 YNNKEL (reference sequence). Between the trimmed V and J ends, which lost 2 bases and 3 bases, there was a span of 5 bases. The CDR3 here is CASSQNYYEQYF. CDR3 nucleotides: TGTGCCAGCAGCCAAAACTACTACGAGCAGTACTTC.

The CDR3 spells CASSLGPTRGPNNEQFF. In DNA form, the CDR3 reads TGCGCCAGCAGCTTGGGGCCAACGAGGGGGCCTAACAATGAGCAGTTCTTC. The chain has TRBV5-1 and TRBJ2-1, with TRBD1 identical over 7 bases. This CDR3 has 17 residues. Per the germline V gene, CDR1 is SGHRS and CDR2 is YFSETQ. The junction had 11 bases not matched to a gene; V was cut back by 0 bases and J by 5 bases.

The chain uses TRBV14 and TRBJ2-1, with D unresolved. V was clipped by 1 base and J by 0 bases, with 7 bases between them. The length of the CDR3 is 15 residues. Germline CDR1 reads SGHDN; CDR2 reads FVKESK. DNA of the CDR3: TGTGCCAGCAGCCAAGTTTCCTCCTCCTACAATGAGCAGTTCTTC. Its translation: CASSQVSSSYNEQFF.

For this clone: One end of the junction varies from germline; a read error may be responsible. This sequence joins TRBV5-1 and TRBJ2-7, with D perhaps TRBD1 (5 bases). Germline CDR1 reads SGHRS; CDR2 reads YFSETQ. This CDR3 has 12 amino acids. The CDR3 region is CASSLEGLGHRF. The DNA for the CDR3 is TGCGCCAGCAGCTTGGAAGGGCTAGGACACCGCTTC.

The chain recombines TRBV19 with TRBJ2-3; 7 nucleotides match TRBD2. Germline loops: CDR1 LNHDA, CDR2 SQIVND (reference sequence). This CDR3 comprises 16 residues. V trimming: 6 bases; J trimming: 3 bases; junction bases outside the gene matches: 12. The CDR3 sequence: CASSSKGLAATDTQYF. DNA for the CDR3: TGTGCCAGTAGCTCAAAGGGCCTAGCGGCAACAGATACGCAGTATTTT.

This clone occurred a few times. The rearrangement joins TRBV5-8 to TRBJ1-2; 9 bases are shared with TRBD1. CDR1 and CDR2 (germline): SGHTS, YDEGEE. J was trimmed by 2 bases and V by 3 bases; bases with no gene match: 5. The CDR3 extends over 15 amino acids. In DNA form, the CDR3 reads TGTGCCAGCAGCTCGACGACAGGGGGAAACTATGGCTACACCTTC. Its protein is CASSSTTGGNYGYTF. Looking up the rest from reference TRBV5-8 and TRBJ1-2 gives the full variable domain: EAGVTQSPTHLIKTRGQQATLRCSPISGHTSVYWYQQALGLGLQFLLWYDEGEERNRGNFPPRFSGRQFPNYSSELNVNALELEDSALYLCASSSTTGGNYGYTFGSGTRLTVV.

The chain employs TRBV25-1 and TRBJ2-1; the D is unclear. This CDR3 contains 13 residues. Germline-derived CDR1 and CDR2 are MGHDK and SYGVNS. The ends were cut back, 1 base at V and 9 bases at J, with 10 bases in the middle. The CDR3 DNA follows: TGTGCCAGCAGTGAATCTAGAGATGCTGAGCAGTTCTTC. Residues: CASSESRDAEQFF.

This chain uses TRBV7-2 with TRBJ2-3; no reliable D call. The CDR3 has 14 residues. V was clipped by 5 bases and J by 6 bases, with 15 bases between them. The V gene's germline CDR1 is SGHTA and CDR2 FQGNSA. For the CDR3, the DNA is TGTGCCAGCAGCCCCGCCTGGAGTAAGGATACGCAGTATTTT. This translates into CASSPAWSKDTQYF.

This clone was detected only once. V and J are TRBV11-2 and TRBJ2-7; D gene ambiguous. The CDR3 loop spans 12 amino acids. Germline V lookup: CDR1 SGHAT, CDR2 FQNNGV. V lost 5 bases and J 3 bases, leaving 8 bases between the germline ends. In DNA form, the CDR3 reads TGTGCCAGCAGCCTTGAGTTCTACGAGCAGTACTTC. Translation gives CASSLEFYEQYF.

The V gene is TRBV6-6, the J gene TRBJ2-1; the match to TRBD2 covers 7 bases. Per the germline V gene, CDR1 is MNHNY and CDR2 is SVGAGI (reference sequence). V lost 4 bases and J lost 9; bases outside the gene matches: 15. This CDR3 is 16 amino acids long. The DNA of the CDR3 is TGTGCCAGCAGTTTTTCACTAGCGATGGCTGCTATTGAGCAGTTCTTC. This gives the protein CASSFSLAMAAIEQFF.

Comment on this clone: At the DNA level, this CDR3 is encoded by other sequences in the same sample as well. The V call is TRBV27, the J call TRBJ1-5; D gene unclear. V dropped 3 bases and J dropped 7 bases, with 7 bases sitting between them. Germline CDR1 MNHEY, CDR2 SMNVEV (reference sequence). The CDR3 length is 12 residues. CDR3 region: CASSFRGQPQHF. In nucleotides, the CDR3 is TGTGCCAGCAGTTTCCGAGGGCAGCCCCAGCATTTT.

The J gene is TRBJ1-1, the V gene TRBV7-3; D is unresolved. The V gene's germline CDR1 is SGHTA and CDR2 FQGTGA. The CDR3 is made up of 15 amino acids. Trimming took 1 base from V and 0 from J, leaving 9 bases between them. DNA for the CDR3: TGTGCCAGCAGCTTAAAGAACCCTATGAACACTGAAGCTTTCTTT. It yields the protein CASSLKNPMNTEAFF.